This T cell receptor (beta chain) is drawn from a study of CD8+ T cells in alopecia areata. Study information: Treated patients were given oral tofacitinib, which was dosed at 5 to 10 mg twice daily. Tofacitinib continued for 6 to 18 months and was then withheld for 6 months.

Following RNA extraction, reverse transcription yielded cDNA that acted as the sequencing template. Profiled with immunoSEQ multiplex PCR; TCRdb holds only in-frame clones, not every one. In the table there are hundreds of thousands of clones, approximately 67% of which are singletons. Indicated treatment: oral pan-JAK inhibitor, 5-10 mg twice daily. The sample holds a few counts of this clone. V was pared by 4 bases and J by 4 bases, with 14 bases between. CDR1 and CDR2 (germline): MNHEY, SVGAGI. This CDR3 spans 16 amino acids. Sample: CD4+ T cells sorted from blood, taken at approximately week 42, from a patient treated with tofacitinib. The clonotype was recovered from a human donor with alopecia areata. The chain has TRBV6-5 and TRBJ1-6; D is uncertain. The CDR3 sequence: CASSWRLSAYNSPLHF. The CDR3, as DNA: TGTGCCAGCAGTTGGCGGCTAAGTGCTTATAATTCACCCCTCCACTTT.